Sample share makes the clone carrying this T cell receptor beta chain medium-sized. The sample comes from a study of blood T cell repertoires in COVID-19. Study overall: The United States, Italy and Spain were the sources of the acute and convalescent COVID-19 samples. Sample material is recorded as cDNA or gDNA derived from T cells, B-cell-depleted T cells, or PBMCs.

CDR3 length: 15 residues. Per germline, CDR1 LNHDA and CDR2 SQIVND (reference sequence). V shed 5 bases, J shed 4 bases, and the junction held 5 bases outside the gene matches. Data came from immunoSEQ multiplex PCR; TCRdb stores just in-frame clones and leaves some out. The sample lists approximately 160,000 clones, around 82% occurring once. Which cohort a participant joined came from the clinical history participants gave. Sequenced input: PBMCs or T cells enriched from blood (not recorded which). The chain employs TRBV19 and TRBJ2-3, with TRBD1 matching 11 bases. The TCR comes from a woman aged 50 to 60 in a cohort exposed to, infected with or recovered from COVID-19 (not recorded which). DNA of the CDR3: TGTGCCAGTAGTTCCGGGACAGGGGGTCCAGATACGCAGTATTTT. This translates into CASSSGTGGPDTQYF. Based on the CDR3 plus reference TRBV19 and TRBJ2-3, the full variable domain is DGGITQSPKYLFRKEGQNVTLSCEQNLNHDAMYWYRQDPGQGLRLIYYSQIVNDFQKGDIAEGYSVSREKKESFPLTVTSAQKNPTAFYLCASSSGTGGPDTQYFGPGTRLTVL.